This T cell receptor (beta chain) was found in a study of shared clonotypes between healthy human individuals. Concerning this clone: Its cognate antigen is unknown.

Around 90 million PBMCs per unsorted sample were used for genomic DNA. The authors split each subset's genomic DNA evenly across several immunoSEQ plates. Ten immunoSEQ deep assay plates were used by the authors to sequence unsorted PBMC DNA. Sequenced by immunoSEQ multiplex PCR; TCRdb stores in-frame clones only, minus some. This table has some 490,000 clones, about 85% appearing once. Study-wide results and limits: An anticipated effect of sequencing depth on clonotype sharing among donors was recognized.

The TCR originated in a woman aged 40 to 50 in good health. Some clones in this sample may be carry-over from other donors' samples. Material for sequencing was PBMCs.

CDR3 protein: CASSFSLATETQYF. DNA of the CDR3: TGTGCCAGCAGCTTTAGCCTGGCTACGGAGACCCAGTACTTC. V is TRBV7-2 and J is TRBJ2-5; D is unclear. V gave up 3 bases and J gave up 5 bases, with 13 bases separating them. This CDR3 is 14 amino acids long. The V gene's germline CDR1 is SGHTA and CDR2 FQGNSA.